This TCR beta chain was captured in a study of blood T cell repertoires in COVID-19 (dated by TCRdb to the early 2020s). The study in broad terms: Samples covering the acute and convalescent phases of COVID-19 were provided by collaborators in the United States, Italy and Spain. The prospective study material was composed of cDNA or gDNA derived from T cells, B-cell-depleted T cells, or PBMCs. Deeply sampled blood TCRbeta repertoires from subjects exposed to, actively infected with, or recovered from COVID-19 were included in the dataset. The repertoires were made available in a free public database intended to serve as a resource for research on the immune response to SARS-CoV-2. The samples were drawn from two sources: the first 160 participants of the ongoing ImmuneRACE study, and 950 to 1,500 subjects contributed by 6 global collaborators. The sample metadata nearly always contained a de-identified subject ID, COVID-19 status, age in years and sex. Where available, HLA class I and class II types were obtained from metadata supplied by the sample provider rather than from assay-based typing.

Whole blood was collected in K2EDTA tubes by collaborating institutions according to the institutions' own protocols. For TCRbeta analysis, collaborator samples were shipped as frozen whole blood, as isolated PBMCs, or as DNA extracted from either sample type. TCRbeta CDR3 regions were amplified from genomic DNA by means of the immunoSEQ Assay, a bias-controlled multiplex PCR. On the study's bioinformatics: Within the assay, amplification of reference gene primers was used to estimate how many nucleated cells each sample contained. Sequence reads were collapsed and filtered to measure the absolute abundance of every unique TCRbeta CDR3 rearrangement. For each sample, productive Simpson clonality was calculated as the square root of Simpson's diversity index across productive rearrangements. The immuneACCESS repertoire file appears here via TCRdb, limited to in-frame rearrangements. These files lack a portion of the clones; in checked studies, under half of the deficit traces to unresolved V genes, and the cause of the others is not known. V, J and clone size derive from that table, while D and trimming were established from the DNA sequence. In all, the sample holds approximately 110,000 clones, and about 86% of those were seen once. Less than 45% of the sample belongs to the ten largest clones.

What the work shows at the level of the full study, not this receptor alone: The amount of clinical and demographic metadata varied by source and participant and was provided uncurated.

A note on this clone: Its antigen is not yet known. No base-level quality is on record; no much larger clone is a single base apart.

The TCR comes from an elderly man with acute or convalescent COVID-19. Sequencing was carried out using peripheral blood.

DNA sequence: TGTGCCAGCAGTTATCAGCGGGACTACACCGGGGAGCTGTTTTTT. This yields the protein CASSYQRDYTGELFF. The chain joins TRBV6-6 to TRBJ2-2; 7 central nucleotides agree with TRBD2. Including cysteine and phenylalanine, the CDR3 has 15 amino acids. Just the 45-base CDR3 DNA is kept, in frame starting at base 1. For this chain, trimming is 3 bases at the V end and 3 bases at the J end, and the number of junction bases without a gene match is 4. The germline V gene (reference sequence) sets CDR1 to MNHNY and CDR2 to SVGAGI.